Sequencing of this T cell receptor (beta chain) was carried out in a study of CD8+ T cells in alopecia areata. Looking at the study overall: Tofacitinib administration to treated patients was oral, at 5 to 10 mg twice daily. Tofacitinib exposure lasted 6 to 18 months, followed by 6 months off drug.

Extraction of RNA preceded its reverse transcription into cDNA, which served as the sequencing template. Some clones are missing from TCRdb's copy, which holds only in-frame ones; the method was immunoSEQ multiplex PCR. Here the sample spans 60,000 to 70,000 clones, roughly half being singletons. PBMC-derived CD4+ and CD8+ T cells were sorted. The CDR3 length is 11 residues. Germline V gives CDR1 SGHAT, CDR2 FQNNGV. Trimming stripped 6 bases from V and 3 bases from J, with 6 bases between. Sample: CD8+ T cells sorted from blood, taken at week 0. The genes are TRBV11-2 and TRBJ2-7; D not resolved. The clonotype originates from a human donor with alopecia areata. DNA for the CDR3: TGTGCCAGCAGTAACTTCTACGAGCAGTACTTC. It yields the protein CASSNFYEQYF.